This T cell receptor beta chain was identified during a study of cytomegalovirus exposure and HLA in healthy donors (dated by TCRdb to 2015 to 2018). With respect to the entire study: According to an earlier analysis of a few hundred of the donors, about 179 million T cells yielded 100 million or so unique TCR beta sequences and 276 Gb of sequence data. Approximately 300 gigabases of sequencing data and some 85 million unique TCR sequences were included in an early release covering roughly 600 HLA-typed donors. Of the 300 to 450 genotyped donors, roughly 76% were placed in the genetic ancestry cluster associated with self-reported Caucasian donors. The study aimed to test whether cataloging public T cell receptors could reveal signatures of past pathogen exposure. The study profiled the T cell repertoires of some 610 subjects by immunosequencing and related them to cytomegalovirus serostatus. Besides the first cohort of 500 to 700 subjects, a separate validation cohort made up of 120 different subjects was used. The study combined high-throughput TCR immunosequencing, statistical association of individual TCRs with disease status, and machine learning to predict cytomegalovirus infection status. In a later analysis, previously published TCR beta repertoires from 600 to 850 donors were re-analyzed and high-resolution HLA genotyping was added so that TCR occurrence patterns could be studied. In the later analysis, no new phenotypic data were used to find candidate immune exposures; instead, reliance was placed on TCR beta sequences and their occurrence across donors. An earlier analysis of fewer than 750 of the donors used high-throughput TCR beta sequencing to judge whether each TCR beta V gene segment behaved as functional or pseudogenic. Donor age, sex, ethnicity and CMV serostatus were compiled together with the repertoire data. A later genetic analysis took genome-wide SNP genotypes for about three fifths of the 666 donors and used that subset as a discovery cohort. Every discovery cohort repertoire had been produced on one sequencing platform. HLA typing covered class I and class II loci at four-digit resolution. The number of donors typed differed by locus, with 629-630 for A, B, C, DRB1 and DQB1, around 560 for DQA1, 600 to 610 for DPA1, and roughly 450 for DPB1. Roughly five DR-DQ haplotypes were handled as single units for association and clustering, since linkage in the cohort was strong. Across some 400 genotyped donors of the cohort, an average of approximately 240,000 unique TCR beta nucleotide sequences per donor were sequenced, and 15% to 20% of those sequences were non-productive. Results and caveats for the whole study, not just this receptor: In a later analysis, HLA-associated TCR beta chains were found to be more clonally expanded and to have lower generation probabilities than equally common non-associated chains. Broadly in line with IMGT annotations, most TCR beta V segments showed up in productive rearrangements about 87% or about 30% of the time in an earlier analysis of roughly 590 of the donors. A cluster of highly shared sequence variants was judged likely to be a technical artifact of the sequencing pipeline. According to a later genetic analysis, donors in an Asian-associated ancestry cluster had fewer N-insertions in productive TCRs than the approximately 690-donor mean. The presence/absence analyses assumed that sequencing depth was roughly uniform across donors, and that assumption may not be true. According to a later analysis, TCR association rates differed among HLA loci, with DRB1 alleles showing the most associated TCRs and HLA-C alleles showing the fewest. The earlier analysis of 587 of the donors excluded 15 to 20 rarely observed V segments, including chromosome 9 orphons, because counts were too low. The only immune exposure information available for the cohort was CMV serostatus. According to a later analysis, parvovirus B19, influenza, CMV and Epstein-Barr virus appeared linked to several top co-occurrence clusters. HLA typing was unavailable for some donors at each locus, so association tests used only the typed subset. In vitro tests confirmed that a few of the cytomegalovirus-associated TCR beta chains recognize cytomegalovirus antigens. Some IMGT-functional V segments, including TRBV6-2 and TRBV6-3, could not be told apart with the 87-base-pair reads, so those segments were excluded. An association between a missense DCLRE1C variant and V-gene and J-gene trimming of TCR beta chains was found in a later genetic analysis and replicated in an independent cohort. Assigning TCR associations to individual alleles was difficult when HLA alleles, especially DR and DQ, strongly co-occurred. Most TCR sequences were observed very rarely across donors, whereas some public TCRs were present in many individuals. The classifier was reported to diagnose cytomegalovirus status with high specificity and sensitivity in both the original cohort and the validation cohort. The authors suggested that the approach could potentially be generalized to other disease states and immunological phenotypes. A later analysis associated about 18,000 TCR beta sequences with specific HLA alleles at a false discovery rate of 0.05. A further reported finding was that TCR beta sequences accurately predicted the HLA-A and HLA-B alleles for most subjects in the first cohort. According to a later analysis, most CMV-associated TCR beta chains appeared to be HLA-restricted, and the HLA associations seemed to be driven largely by CMV exposure. Linkage disequilibrium might explain the correlated functional status among segregating V segments, but an unknown experimental factor could not be ruled out. The cohort was sequenced for TCR beta chains only, and without alpha or paired-chain data the features that could be detected were limited. The study gave a list of about 160 TCR beta chains associated with cytomegalovirus.

Looking up the germline V gene (reference sequence) yields CDR1 SGHNT and CDR2 YYREEE. From the cysteine up to the phenylalanine, the CDR3 has a length of 13 residues. Only the CDR3 region is kept as DNA, spanning 39 bases read in frame from base 1. The germline ends are 5 bases apart after V is trimmed by 3 bases and J by 4 bases. The cohort comprised approximately 700 healthy bone marrow donors. Cohort members were all nominally healthy when sampled, although unrecorded immune exposures were likely present. The donor tested CMV seropositive and was one of the 289 seropositive cohort members. Each donor provided a peripheral blood sample, and peripheral blood mononuclear cells were used for TCR beta sequencing. Genomic DNA was extracted from the blood cell samples with the Qiagen DNeasy Blood Extraction Kit. The library relied on the immunoSEQ multiplex PCR assay. For the multiplex PCR, a mixture combining 60 forward primers for TCR Vbeta segments and 13 reverse primers for TCR Jbeta segments was used. Amplification of the CDR3 region of rearranged TCR beta genes was performed with a multiplex PCR assay on genomic DNA. On the Illumina HiSeq System, the amplified TCR beta libraries were sequenced as 87-base-pair reads. In the source study's methods: A later analysis counted tens of millions of unique TCR beta chains across the 550 to 700 repertoires, and around 9.9 million of these chains were shared by at least two donors. A nearest-neighbor algorithm error-corrected the raw reads and collapsed the reads into unique sequences, merging closely related sequences to remove PCR and sequencing errors. V, D and J gene segments were assigned by aligning CDR3 sequences to IMGT reference sequences. For a sequence to be retained, a match of at least six nucleotides to both a V gene segment and a J gene segment was required. A rearrangement counted as productive if the CDR3 had no stop codons and remained in frame with V and J, and every other rearrangement counted as non-productive. CDR3 was defined by IMGT convention, running from the second conserved V-encoded cysteine to the conserved J-encoded phenylalanine. The earlier analysis of 587 of the donors excluded sequences that lacked an unambiguous match to a single V gene segment. An earlier analysis of 500 to 600 of the donors classified V segments as functional when productive rearrangements were above 56.7% and as segregating when the standard deviation between donors was above 5%. A statistical classification framework was built to diagnose cytomegalovirus status from the catalog of TCR beta chain sequences. In a later analysis, V and J genes were assigned by comparing TCR nucleotide sequences against IMGT/GENE-DB human TR gene sequences. In a later analysis, CDR3 sequences and most-parsimonious VDJ recombination scenarios were assigned using the TCRdist pipeline. In a later analysis, each TCR beta chain was defined by its CDR3 amino acid sequence together with its V-gene family, and reads without a unique V-gene family were excluded. As a way to deal with suspected cross-contamination and a sequencing artifact, a later analysis dropped 450 to 600 nucleotide sequences that were highly shared and had low generation probability. A later analysis calculated a clonal expansion index for each public chain from normalized within-repertoire ranks of inferred template counts. In a later analysis, generation probabilities were computed using a VDJ recombination model fitted to out-of-frame rearrangements, and the results were checked against IGoR. In a later analysis, TCR-TCR, TCR-HLA and TCR-CMV co-occurrence was scored with hypergeometric tests, and a repertoire-size bias correction was applied to TCR pairs. In a later analysis, false discovery rates were estimated by permuting HLA or CMV assignments 20 times. In a later analysis, co-occurring TCRs were grouped using DBSCAN, and TCRdist sequence similarity was added for clustering within HLA-allele-positive subsets. For co-occurrence clustering, repertoires with fewer than 30,000 or more than 120,000 public chains were excluded, along with five or six repertoires with anomalous nucleotide sharing. The source is immuneACCESS, and TCRdb retained only in-frame sequences with V and J called. Part of the clones is not carried over; for the studies checked, unresolved V genes explain less than half of this, and the remainder is unexplained. V and J calls and clone size are as listed in that table; D and trimming were resolved from the DNA. The sample yields 100,000 to 150,000 clones; roughly 80% were counted once. The leading ten clones occupy around 4% of the sample.

A note on this clone: Its target antigen remains unknown. One base away there is no much larger clone; base qualities are not given.

Source material: PBMCs. This sequence uses TRBV5-4 and TRBJ1-6; the D gene is unclear. The TCR was taken from a man between 18 and 29 years old in good health and CMV-seropositive. CDR3 reads: CASSSDYNSPLHF. The sequenced DNA is TGTGCCAGCAGCTCAGATTATAATTCACCCCTCCACTTT.